The 10 T cell receptor beta chains below come from one sample, sequenced in a study of type 1 and type 2 diabetes patients. The PCR template was genomic DNA. A primer set of 30 forward and 13 reverse primers amplified the CDR3. MiXCR, applied by TCRdb to the multiplex PCR reads, yields one record per CDR3 protein. The table shows fewer than 300,000 distinct CDR3 sequences, with roughly 50% occurring only once. Sequencing was performed on peripheral blood mononuclear cells (PBMCs). The receptors stem from a man between 18 and 35 years old with type 2 diabetes.

V gene TRBV14 combines with J gene TRBJ2-7; tentatively, D is TRBD2 (6 bases). Germline V gives CDR1 SGHDN, CDR2 FVKESK. V was clipped by 0 bases and J by 3 bases, with 15 bases between them. This CDR3 is built from 16 residues. The CDR3 loop reads CASSQDRRDPVYEQYF. The CDR3 coding sequence is TGTGCCAGCAGCCAAGATCGGAGGGACCCGGTCTACGAGCAGTACTTC.

The chain has TRBV19 and TRBJ2-1; 8 bases align to TRBD2. Judging by the DNA end, TRBJ2-7 fits better; the J call may be wrong. The CDR3 spans 17 residues. Germline-derived CDR1 and CDR2 are LNHDA and SQIVND (reference sequence). The DNA of the CDR3 is TGTGCCAGTAGTATGGGGAATATAGCGGGAACCTACAATGAGCAGTACTTC. It yields the protein CASSMGNIAGTYNEQYF.

The chain links TRBV20-1 to TRBJ2-3; D not resolved. Germline V gene lookup returns CDR1 DFQATT and CDR2 SNEGSKA (reference sequence). The CDR3 loop spans 14 amino acids. Deletions cut 6 bases from V and 2 bases from J, with 15 bases between. CDR3 amino acids: CSALRQEFTDTQYF. In DNA form, the CDR3 reads TGCAGTGCCCTCCGCCAGGAATTCACAGATACGCAGTATTTT.

The CDR3 spells CSARDGSNYGYTF. In nucleotides, the CDR3 is TGCAGTGCTCGGGACGGCAGTAACTATGGCTACACCTTC. This rearrangement joins TRBV20-1 to TRBJ1-2; D may be TRBD1 (5 bases). CDR1 and CDR2 (germline): DFQATT, SNEGSKA (reference sequence). The CDR3 extends over 13 amino acids. V shed 5 bases and J shed 1 base, with 11 bases lying between them.

The J gene is TRBJ1-1, the V gene TRBV7-8, with D possibly TRBD1 on 5 matching bases. There are 15 residues in the CDR3. The V end was cut by 2 bases, the J end by 4 bases, with 14 bases between. The germline gives CDR1 SGHVS, CDR2 FQNEAQ. CDR3 sequence: CASSLQGRGSTEAFF. CDR3 nucleotides: TGTGCCAGCAGCTTACAAGGGCGGGGCAGCACTGAAGCTTTCTTT.

The J gene is TRBJ2-7, the V gene TRBV7-9, with 11 bases lining up with TRBD2. CDR3 length equals 16 residues. Per the germline V gene, CDR1 is SEHNR and CDR2 is FQNEAQ (reference sequence). Losses at the gene ends were 5 bases for V and 5 bases for J; bases not matched to a gene: 11. This chain's CDR3 is CASSPQLAGAGNEQYF. The CDR3 DNA sequence: TGTGCCAGCAGCCCCCAACTAGCGGGGGCAGGAAACGAGCAGTACTTC. Variable domain in full (rest from reference TRBV7-9 and TRBJ2-7): DTGVSQNPRHKITKRGQNVTFRCDPISEHNRLYWYRQTLGQGPEFLTYFQNEAQLEKSRLLSDRFSAERPKGSFSTLEIQRTEQGDSAMYLCASSPQLAGAGNEQYFGPGTRLTVT.

The J gene is TRBJ2-7, the V gene TRBV20-1; D not certain. Trimming stripped 2 bases from V and 0 bases from J, with 11 bases between. Germline values: CDR1 DFQATT, CDR2 SNEGSKA (reference sequence). This CDR3 has 14 amino acids. This chain's CDR3 is CSARSGQNSYEQYF. The CDR3 DNA is TGCAGTGCTAGAAGTGGGCAAAACTCCTACGAGCAGTACTTC.

V usage is TRBV4-1 and J usage is TRBJ2-1; D not certain. The V and J ends lost 3 bases and 7 bases respectively, with 7 bases between them. The CDR3 contains 12 residues. Germline V lookup: CDR1 MGHRA, CDR2 YSYEKL. CDR3 sequence reads: CASSQVGNEQFF. CDR3 in DNA: TGCGCCAGCAGCCAGGTCGGGAATGAGCAGTTCTTC.

The chain uses TRBV13 and TRBJ1-6; possibly TRBD1 for D (5 bases). Germline-derived CDR1 and CDR2 are PRHDT and FYEKMQ (reference sequence). This CDR3 has 14 amino acids. V gave up 6 bases and J gave up 10 bases, with 16 bases separating them. The CDR3 reads CASSFWVEGSPLHF. As DNA, the CDR3 is TGTGCCAGCAGTTTCTGGGTGGAGGGGTCACCCCTCCACTTT. Combining the CDR3 with reference TRBV13 and TRBJ1-6 gives the whole variable domain AAGVIQSPRHLIKEKRETATLKCYPIPRHDTVYWYQQGPGQDPQFLISFYEKMQSDKGSIPDRFSAQQFSDYHSELNMSSLELGDSALYFCASSFWVEGSPLHFGNGTRLTVT.

In its sample, this clonotype was seen many times. This chain links TRBV25-1 with TRBJ2-1; D gene uncertain. Germline V gene data show CDR1 as MGHDK and CDR2 as SYGVNS. V was trimmed by 3 bases and J by 6 bases, leaving 12 bases between them. The CDR3 totals 14 residues. The CDR3 sequence: CASSDRSLGNEQFF. Written as DNA, the CDR3 is TGTGCCAGCAGTGACAGGTCCTTAGGCAATGAGCAGTTCTTC.